A selection of T cell receptor beta chains follows, all from one sample in a study of cytomegalovirus exposure and HLA in healthy donors. Only in-frame clones appear in the TCRdb table, and some are missing; sequencing was by immunoSEQ multiplex PCR. The data contain about 130,000 clones, approximately 90% of them singletons. The specimen was PBMCs. The source of these receptors is a woman younger than 45 in good health and CMV-seropositive. CDR3s include the opening cysteine and the closing phenylalanine or tryptophan. D genes are given only for firm matches. Size is omitted from some rows. Given values are once, few, many or a class for expanded clones.

clone_size	d_call	v_call	cdr3_length	j_call	cdr3_aa	cdr3_nt
-	TRBD2	TRBV10-3	19	TRBJ2-1	CAISESTASGVSSYNEQFF	TGTGCCATCAGTGAGTCGACGGCTAGCGGGGTAAGCTCCTACAATGAGCAGTTCTTC
-	TRBD1	TRBV7-9	15	TRBJ1-2	CASSLSGTGGSGYTF	TGTGCCAGCAGCTTATCCGGGACAGGGGGCTCTGGCTACACCTTC
-	TRBD1	TRBV4-1	17	TRBJ2-6	CASSHDRAYSGANVLTF	TGCGCCAGCAGCCATGACAGGGCCTACTCTGGGGCCAACGTCCTGACTTTC
-	-	TRBV29-1	15	TRBJ2-1	CSVEGGSLHYNEQFF	TGCAGCGTTGAAGGAGGGTCACTACACTACAATGAGCAGTTCTTC
-	-	TRBV19	17	TRBJ2-3	CASSMGPGQWSPDTQYF	TGTGCCAGTAGTATGGGGCCGGGCCAATGGAGCCCAGATACGCAGTATTTT
-	TRBD1	TRBV4-1	17	TRBJ2-7	CASSPFSTRDSDYEQYF	TGCGCCAGCAGCCCCTTCTCCACCCGGGACAGTGACTACGAGCAGTACTTC
-	-	TRBV28	15	TRBJ2-1	CASSLRTRTDNEQFF	TGTGCCAGCAGTTTACGCACCAGAACCGACAATGAGCAGTTCTTC
-	-	TRBV27	14	TRBJ2-3	CASSAQTGTDTQYF	TGTGCCAGCAGTGCACAGACCGGCACAGATACGCAGTATTTT
-	-	TRBV6-1	13	TRBJ1-2	CASQPAGNYGYTF	TGTGCCAGCCAACCGGCGGGGAACTATGGCTACACCTTC
-	-	TRBV2	10	TRBJ2-1	CASVRDEQFF	TGTGCCAGCGTCAGGGATGAGCAGTTCTTC
few	TRBD1	TRBV7-8	14	TRBJ1-6	CASSPGQGRSPLHF	TGTGCCAGCAGCCCCGGACAGGGACGCTCACCCCTCCACTTT
-	-	TRBV6-6	13	TRBJ1-2	CASRMTGLDLDTF	TGTGCCAGCAGAATGACTGGTTTGGATCTGGACACCTTC
-	-	TRBV7-2	16	TRBJ1-3	CASRLRDGGYGNTIYF	TGTGCCAGCAGACTACGGGATGGGGGGTACGGAAACACCATATATTTT
-	TRBD2	TRBV27	16	TRBJ2-1	CASNRGGGELPNEQFF	TGTGCCAGCAACCGGGGTGGGGGGGAGCTCCCCAATGAGCAGTTCTTC
-	-	TRBV5-4	13	TRBJ2-1	CASSSGQYNEQFF	TGTGCCAGCAGCTCGGGACAATACAATGAGCAGTTCTTC